The T cell receptor (beta chain) described here comes from a study of tumor-infiltrating lymphocytes in oesophageal squamous cell carcinoma. TCRdb itself ran the PCR reads through MiXCR, one entry per CDR3 protein. The repertoire holds 20,000 to 25,000 distinct CDR3 sequences, with around 37% as singletons. CDR3 length: 17 amino acids. The germline V gene encodes CDR1 MNHNS and CDR2 SASEGT. The V and J ends lost 7 bases and 4 bases respectively, with 23 bases between them. The specimen sequenced was esophageal tumor tissue. The chain recombines TRBV6-1 with TRBJ2-1; possible D gene TRBD1, 6 bases. The clonotype comes from a female donor with esophageal squamous cell carcinoma. CDR3 loop: CASIALLRDTKYNEQFF. The CDR3 nucleotides read TGTGCCAGCATTGCCTTACTCCGGGACACGAAATACAATGAGCAGTTCTTC.